This T cell receptor (beta chain) was documented in a study of blood T cell repertoires in COVID-19. Using immunoSEQ multiplex PCR, the repertoire was profiled, and TCRdb retains in-frame clones only, with some absent. Of tens of thousands of clones in the sample, approximately 72% are singletons; the top ten hold 4% to 5%. This CDR3 comprises 15 residues. Unmatched junction bases numbered 5, after V lost 5 bases and J lost 4 bases. Germline V gene lookup returns CDR1 SGHTA and CDR2 FQGTGA. This sequence originates from a woman in her 70s with COVID-19, enrolled during active disease. The sample taken for sequencing was peripheral blood. The chain is built from TRBV7-3 and TRBJ2-5; the match to TRBD2 covers 12 bases. CDR3 loop: CASSPRTSGTETQYF. In DNA, the CDR3 is TGTGCCAGCAGCCCACGGACTAGCGGGACAGAGACCCAGTACTTC.